This T cell receptor (beta chain) was sequenced for a study of blood T cell repertoires in COVID-19. The table came from immunoSEQ multiplex PCR; TCRdb's copy has only in-frame clones and leaves some out. The sample has a few hundred thousand clones; 85% to 90% are singletons. Exposed study participants had met a COVID-19 case within 2 weeks before entry. CDR3 length equals 15 residues. J lost 3 bases, V lost 4 bases, and 9 bases had no gene match. CDR1 SGDLS and CDR2 YYNGEE come from the germline V gene. The specimen sequenced was PBMCs or T cells enriched from blood (not recorded which). The TCR comes from a woman aged 45-65 years who had been exposed to COVID-19. This chain connects TRBV9 to TRBJ2-7; 8 bases are shared with TRBD1. CDR3 region: CASSKTDRGFYEQYF. The CDR3 DNA follows: TGTGCCAGCAGCAAAACAGACAGGGGCTTCTACGAGCAGTACTTC.